The 23 T cell receptor beta chains listed next were all sequenced from one sample in a study of control samples from healthy donors and cancer patients (dated by TCRdb to 2018 to 2021). The protocol used for the library was the immunoSEQ multiplex PCR assay. TCRdb obtained this table from immuneACCESS and retained in-frame rearrangements with V and J assigned. These tables miss some clones; where compared with another copy, unresolved V genes account for less than half of the shortfall, and the remainder is unexplained. Within this sample are about 50,000 clones, with around 96% of them counted one time only. In total, the top ten clones hold around 1.9% of the sample. Sequencing input: blood. These receptors came from a woman in her twenties or thirties in good health.

CDR3 sequence reads: CASSTRTSTAYEQYF. As DNA, the CDR3 is TGTGCCAGCAGTACCAGGACTAGCACGGCCTACGAGCAGTACTTC. The chain carries TRBV28 and TRBJ2-7; 8 bases match TRBD2. CDR1 is MDHEN and CDR2 is SYDVKM in the germline V gene. This CDR3 comprises 15 residues. V shed 5 bases and J 2 bases; nucleotides not matched to a gene: 8.

This chain joins TRBV2 and TRBJ2-1, with TRBD2 matching over 14 bases. The CDR3 sequence is 15 residues long. Trimming removed 6 bases from V and 6 bases from J; junction bases left unmatched: 4. Germline CDR1 and CDR2: SNHLY and FYNNEI. CDR3 sequence: CASRLTSGRGNEQFF. CDR3 nucleotides: TGTGCCAGCAGGTTGACTAGCGGGAGGGGCAATGAGCAGTTCTTC.

The rearrangement joins TRBV4-1 to TRBJ2-7; TRBD1 matches at 10 bases. The CDR3 extends over 14 amino acids. J lost 4 bases, V lost 8 bases, and 8 bases had no gene match. CDR1 MGHRA and CDR2 YSYEKL come from the germline V gene. The CDR3 region is CASSPGQGSYEQYF. The CDR3 region has the DNA TGCGCCAGCTCTCCGGGACAGGGGAGTTACGAGCAGTACTTC.

This rearrangement joins TRBV28 to TRBJ2-1; D is ambiguous. Deletions cut 3 bases from V and 7 bases from J, with 4 bases between. The CDR3 totals 11 residues. Germline CDR1 reads MDHEN; CDR2 reads SYDVKM. CDR3 in DNA: TGTGCCAGCAGTTTGGGTAATGAGCAGTTCTTC. The encoded protein is CASSLGNEQFF. Using reference TRBV28 and TRBJ2-1 for the parts outside the CDR3, the full variable domain is DVKVTQSSRYLVKRTGEKVFLECVQDMDHENMFWYRQDPGLGLRLIYFSYDVKMKEKGDIPEGYSVSREKKERFSLILESASTNQTSMYLCASSLGNEQFFGPGTRLTVL.

This clone was seen once. V is TRBV5-5 and J is TRBJ1-1; D possibly corresponds to TRBD1 (5 bases). CDR3 length equals 14 residues. The V end was cut by 0 bases, the J end by 6 bases, with 12 bases between. Per the germline V gene, CDR1 is SGHKS and CDR2 is YYEKEE (reference sequence). In DNA form, the CDR3 reads TGTGCCAGCAGCTTGGGGGTTGGGGGTCCTGAAGCTTTCTTT. Translation gives CASSLGVGGPEAFF.

This clone has just one count. CDR3 sequence: CASSMGTGGGTDTQYF. The CDR3 nucleotides read TGTGCCAGTAGTATGGGAACAGGGGGGGGTACAGATACGCAGTATTTT. This rearrangement joins TRBV19 to TRBJ2-3; possible D gene TRBD1, 8 bases. Trimming took off 3 bases at V and 3 bases at J, with 16 bases between the two ends. This CDR3 has 16 residues. Germline CDR1 LNHDA, CDR2 SQIVND (reference sequence).

The chain combines TRBV7-3 with TRBJ1-1; D uncertain. Germline V gene sequence: CDR1 SGHTA, CDR2 FQGTGA. Trimming stripped 0 bases from V and 0 bases from J, with 8 bases between. The CDR3 spans 15 residues. The CDR3 nucleotides read TGTGCCAGCAGCTTAACCCCCCTGTTGAACACTGAAGCTTTCTTT. It encodes CASSLTPLLNTEAFF. The whole variable domain, remainder taken from reference TRBV7-3 and TRBJ1-1, is GAGVSQTPSNKVTEKGKYVELRCDPISGHTALYWYRQSLGQGPEFLIYFQGTGAADDSGLPNDRFFAVRPEGSVSTLKIQRTERGDSAVYLCASSLTPLLNTEAFFGQGTRLTVV.

A single count supports this clone. The rearrangement uses TRBV28 and TRBJ1-4; no reliable D call. There are 15 residues in the CDR3. Per the germline V gene, CDR1 is MDHEN and CDR2 is SYDVKM. V was cut by 6 bases and J by 0 bases, with 11 bases left in between. The CDR3 region has the DNA TGTGCCAGCAGCCTAGACGGGGCAACTAATGAAAAACTGTTTTTT. Translated: CASSLDGATNEKLFF. The variable domain in full, with the rest retrieved from reference TRBV28 and TRBJ1-4, is DVKVTQSSRYLVKRTGEKVFLECVQDMDHENMFWYRQDPGLGLRLIYFSYDVKMKEKGDIPEGYSVSREKKERFSLILESASTNQTSMYLCASSLDGATNEKLFFGSGTQLSVL.

J is TRBJ1-5 and V is TRBV21-1. TRBV21-1 is a documented pseudogene. The CDR3 runs 14 residues. The CDR3: CASSARAKNQPQHF. The CDR3 nucleotides read TGTGCCAGCAGCGCCCGGGCCAAAAACCAGCCCCAGCATTTT.

V usage is TRBV9 and J usage is TRBJ1-1; TRBD1 aligns across 8 bases. CDR1 and CDR2 from the germline V gene are SGDLS and YYNGEE. Trimming at V came to 4 bases and at J to 4 bases, leaving 6 bases not matched to a gene. The CDR3 length is 14 residues. CDR3 protein: CASSIGQGGTEAFF. The DNA for the CDR3 is TGTGCCAGCAGCATTGGACAGGGAGGCACTGAAGCTTTCTTT.

The J gene is TRBJ2-5, the V gene TRBV6-5; D gene ambiguous. Germline-derived CDR1 and CDR2 are MNHEY and SVGAGI. The CDR3 runs 12 residues. V gave up 4 bases and J gave up 3 bases, with 6 bases separating them. The CDR3 spells CASSSSKETQYF. In DNA form, the CDR3 reads TGTGCCAGCAGTTCGTCGAAAGAGACCCAGTACTTC.

The V gene is TRBV19, the J gene TRBJ1-4; TRBD1 might be the D (6 bases). The ends were cut back, 2 bases at V and 8 bases at J, with 12 bases in the middle. The CDR3 length is 14 residues. Germline assignment: CDR1 LNHDA and CDR2 SQIVND (reference sequence). The CDR3 DNA reads TGTGCCAGTAGTATACGGGGGGCGCCCGAAAAACTGTTTTTT. Residues: CASSIRGAPEKLFF.

CDR3 coding DNA: TGTGCCAGCAGTCCCCCGGTCGGGAGCACTGAAGCTTTCTTT. Protein: CASSPPVGSTEAFF. The V call is TRBV28, the J call TRBJ1-1; D call uncertain. The germline CDR1 and CDR2 sequences are MDHEN and SYDVKM. Trimming pared 5 bases from V and 4 bases from J, leaving 14 bases between. CDR3 length: 14 amino acids.

This sequence joins TRBV7-6 and TRBJ2-1; tentative D call: TRBD2 (7 bases). The V end lost 2 bases, the J end lost 0 bases, and 17 bases lay between the germline ends. The V gene's germline CDR1 is SGHVS and CDR2 FNYEAQ. There are 18 residues in the CDR3. This CDR3 is CASSLPEGGENSYNEQFF. In DNA, the CDR3 is TGTGCCAGCAGCTTACCGGAAGGGGGGGAAAACTCCTACAATGAGCAGTTCTTC.

V usage is TRBV6-1 and J usage is TRBJ1-5; no clear D. Trimming pared 2 bases from V and 5 bases from J, leaving 7 bases between. This CDR3 contains 13 residues. Per germline, CDR1 MNHNS and CDR2 SASEGT. CDR3 amino acids: CASSEFPDQPQHF. CDR3 DNA sequence: TGTGCCAGCAGTGAATTTCCGGATCAGCCCCAGCATTTT.

V gene TRBV28 combines with J gene TRBJ2-1; TRBD2 aligns across 7 bases. This CDR3 is built from 14 residues. With V trimmed by 6 bases and J by 3 bases, 5 bases remained unmatched. Germline lookup yields CDR1 MDHEN and CDR2 SYDVKM. The CDR3 is CASSLLADYNEQFF. The DNA of the CDR3 is TGTGCCAGCAGCCTTCTAGCGGACTACAATGAGCAGTTCTTC. The full variable domain, with the rest looked up from reference TRBV28 and TRBJ2-1, is DVKVTQSSRYLVKRTGEKVFLECVQDMDHENMFWYRQDPGLGLRLIYFSYDVKMKEKGDIPEGYSVSREKKERFSLILESASTNQTSMYLCASSLLADYNEQFFGPGTRLTVL.

CDR3: CASTRGLAGGSPISSEQFF. The CDR3 nucleotides read TGTGCCAGCACCCGAGGGCTAGCGGGAGGGTCACCGATAAGCAGTGAGCAGTTCTTC. The rearrangement joins TRBV2 to TRBJ2-1; 12 bases are shared with TRBD2. Germline V gives CDR1 SNHLY, CDR2 FYNNEI. Trimming at V came to 7 bases and at J to 9 bases, leaving 22 bases not matched to a gene. CDR3 length equals 19 residues.

The gene calls are TRBV3-1 (or the pseudogene TRBV3-2) and TRBJ1-5; D is undetermined. The CDR3 loop spans 12 amino acids. The germline CDR1 and CDR2 sequences are LGHDT and YNNKEL (reference sequence). Trimming took 3 bases from V and 0 from J, leaving 0 bases between them. The CDR3 here is CASSHSNQPQHF. In nucleotides, the CDR3 is TGTGCCAGCAGCCATAGCAATCAGCCCCAGCATTTT.

The genes are TRBV5-5 and TRBJ2-7; no reliable D call. The CDR3 has 13 residues. CDR1 and CDR2 (germline): SGHKS, YYEKEE (reference sequence). Trimming stripped 1 base from V and 5 bases from J, with 10 bases between. The CDR3 region is CASSLNVGNEQYF. The CDR3 DNA follows: TGTGCCAGCAGCTTGAACGTCGGTAACGAGCAGTACTTC.

This clone was seen just once. The chain employs TRBV12-5 and TRBJ1-5; 7 nucleotides line up with TRBD1. Germline CDR1 LGHNT, CDR2 FRNRAP. The CDR3 has 17 residues. The V segment lost 1 base and the J segment 5 bases; nucleotides outside the gene matches: 11. The CDR3 coding sequence is TGTGCTAGTGGTTTGGCAAACCAGGGACAGCTAGATCAGCCCCAGCATTTT. The encoded protein is CASGLANQGQLDQPQHF. The full variable domain, with the rest looked up from reference TRBV12-5 and TRBJ1-5, is DARVTQTPRHKVTEMGQEVTMRCQPILGHNTVFWYRQTMMQGLELLAYFRNRAPLDDSGMPKDRFSAEMPDATLATLKIQPSEPRDSAVYFCASGLANQGQLDQPQHFGDGTRLSIL.

The chain recombines TRBV4-2 with TRBJ2-7; D not resolved. Germline CDR1 LGHNA, CDR2 YNFKEQ. The CDR3 length is 14 residues. Trimming stripped 0 bases from V and 7 bases from J, with 13 bases between. CDR3 amino acids: CASSQDYESTEQYF. The CDR3 coding sequence is TGTGCCAGCAGCCAAGATTATGAGTCTACGGAGCAGTACTTC.

The V call is TRBV7-9, the J call TRBJ2-2; D call uncertain. This CDR3 is built from 12 residues. V was pared by 3 bases and J by 9 bases, with 8 bases between. CDR1 is SEHNR, CDR2 FQNEAQ, per germline (reference sequence). The DNA of the CDR3 is TGTGCCAGCAGCTTTCTCCGGCGGGAGCTGTTTTTT. Amino acids: CASSFLRRELFF.

V usage is TRBV5-5 and J usage is TRBJ1-5, with D hard to call. Trimming pared 4 bases from V and 2 bases from J, leaving 7 bases between. This CDR3 is 13 amino acids long. Germline V gene data show CDR1 as SGHKS and CDR2 as YYEKEE (reference sequence). CDR3 protein: CASSPSGNQPQHF. In nucleotides, the CDR3 is TGTGCCAGCAGCCCCTCTGGCAATCAGCCCCAGCATTTT.